This TCR beta chain was identified during a study of tumor and adjacent non-tumor tissue in lung cancer. On this clonotype itself: A read error may explain this, as a much larger clone is one base away.

This CDR3 has 14 amino acids. Germline values: CDR1 MNHNS, CDR2 SASEGT. TCRbeta libraries were built with three rounds of nested PCR, modified from ARM-PCR. Each CDR3 protein is one row after TCRdb ran MiXCR on the multiplex PCR reads. The sample lists some 70,000 distinct CDR3 sequences, roughly 70% seen once, with 28% in the top ten. RNA was extracted from bulk tissue without any cell sorting. Distant lung tissue was collected more than 3 cm away from the tumor edge. The TCR originated in a woman aged 50 to 60 with non-small cell lung cancer. The rearrangement uses TRBV6-1 and TRBJ1-5, with D perhaps matching TRBD1 (5 bases). The sequenced sample consisted of distant non-tumor lung tissue. The CDR3: CASSLGVFNQLQHF. The CDR3 nucleotides are TGTGCCAGCAGCCTAGGGGTGTTCAATCAGCTCCAGCATTTT.